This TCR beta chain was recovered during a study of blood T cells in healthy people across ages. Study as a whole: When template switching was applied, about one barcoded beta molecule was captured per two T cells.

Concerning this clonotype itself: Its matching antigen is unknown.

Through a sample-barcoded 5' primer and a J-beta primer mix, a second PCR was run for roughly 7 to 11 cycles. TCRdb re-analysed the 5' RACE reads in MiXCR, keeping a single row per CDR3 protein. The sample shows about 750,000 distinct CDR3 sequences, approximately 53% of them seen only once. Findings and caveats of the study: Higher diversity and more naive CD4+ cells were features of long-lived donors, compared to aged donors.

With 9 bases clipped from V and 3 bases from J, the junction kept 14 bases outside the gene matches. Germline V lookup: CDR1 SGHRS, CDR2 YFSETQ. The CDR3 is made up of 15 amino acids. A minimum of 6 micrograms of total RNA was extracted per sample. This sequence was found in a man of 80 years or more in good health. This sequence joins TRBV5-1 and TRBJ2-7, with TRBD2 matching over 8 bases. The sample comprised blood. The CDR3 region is CATKEGLAGYYEQYF. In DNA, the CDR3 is TGCGCCACCAAGGAGGGCCTAGCGGGCTACTACGAGCAGTACTTC.